This T cell receptor beta chain was recovered during a study of blood T cells in healthy people across ages (dated by TCRdb to between 2015 and 2016). Turning to the overall study: In model experiments, roughly one uniquely barcoded TCR beta cDNA molecule per two T cells was captured by template switching. Using deep sequencing normalized with unique cDNA molecular identifiers, the study measured how TCR beta repertoire diversity changes with age. The donors were split into four age groups: young (average around 17 years), middle-aged (roughly 39), aged (over 55) and long-lived (approximately 80). To avoid experimental bias, donors of different ages were distributed randomly across sequencing lanes. The study analyzed two additional independent replicas of 1 million unique cDNA reads from the same blood draw for two donors, one aged 18 to 30 and one aged 80 or older. Findings and caveats that apply to the study as a whole: Since profiling was done on bulk unsorted PBMCs, naive and antigen-experienced compartments could not be conclusively compared. Observed TCR beta diversity correlated strongly with the percentage of naive T cells measured by flow cytometry. Estimates of total diversity from one million sequenced T cells were regarded as lower bounds and underestimates. Because donor CMV infection status was unknown, age-related changes in expanded clonotypes were potentially confounded. Compared with the aged group, more naive CD4+ T cells, fewer expanded clones and increased TCR diversity were shown by the long-lived group, suggesting age selection. As age increased, observed TCR beta diversity per million T cells dropped in a roughly linear way, and a significant reduction was already evident by age roughly 40.

Library preparation used 5' RACE. Sequenced using an Illumina HiSeq 2500. A second about 7 to 11 cycle PCR used a sample-barcoded 5' primer and a J-beta primer mix. A unique molecular identifier was introduced onto each TCR beta cDNA molecule by a template-switch 5' adaptor carrying 12 random nucleotides. Each sample yielded at least 2.5 million CDR3-containing paired-end reads. The Mint cDNA synthesis kit, primed by a TRBC-specific oligonucleotide, was used to synthesize first-strand cDNA from all RNA. Following uracil-DNA glycosylase treatment, all cDNA underwent a first 18-cycle PCR with the universal primers M1SS and BC2_uni_R. The original pipeline was this. For normalization, 1 million high-quality reads, each with a distinct molecular identifier, were randomly selected from each sample. Reads with shared molecular identifiers were discarded instead of being binned into consensus sequences. CDR3 identification, clonotype clustering and error correction used MiTCR with a Q25 quality threshold and the strictest error-elimination algorithm. Lower-bound total TCR beta diversity was estimated with a nonparametric unseen species model using Euler transformation. TCRdb trimmed the raw reads at Q25, called clones with MiXCR and kept productive beta chains. Each CDR3 protein appears once, grouped with its most common genes and DNA. These V and J calls rely on TCRdb rather than the paper's analysis. Within this sample are some 920,000 distinct CDR3 sequences, with roughly half of them counted one time only. The ten biggest clones cover about a fifth of the sample.

Donors were roughly 40 systemically healthy Caucasian individuals from Russia aged roughly 6 to 90 years. Approximately 9.7 milliliters of peripheral blood were drawn from each donor into EDTA-treated Vacutainer tubes. PBMCs were isolated by Ficoll-Paque density-gradient centrifugation, with at least 7 million obtained per sample. Total RNA, at least 6 micrograms per sample, was extracted from PBMCs with Trizol reagent. For every donor, an aliquot of PBMCs went through flow cytometry to measure the percentages of naive CD45RAhigh/CD27high T cells. On this clonotype: The target of this receptor is not known. Base qualities are not at hand, and no much larger clone is one base apart.

The cysteine opens and the phenylalanine closes a CDR3 of 13 amino acids. The read is trimmed to its CDR3 DNA, 39 bases read in frame from base 1. CDR1 and CDR2, per the germline V gene, are SNHLY and FYNNEI. The trim is 11 bases for V and 0 bases for J, with a gap of 13 bases between the germline ends. The chain is encoded by TRBV2 joined to TRBJ1-1; no D segment can be confidently identified. This TCR was sampled from a woman in her sixties in good health. The sequencing input was blood. The DNA sequence is as follows: TGTGCCGGATGGGATTTCATGAACACTGAAGCTTTCTTT. This yields the protein CAGWDFMNTEAFF.